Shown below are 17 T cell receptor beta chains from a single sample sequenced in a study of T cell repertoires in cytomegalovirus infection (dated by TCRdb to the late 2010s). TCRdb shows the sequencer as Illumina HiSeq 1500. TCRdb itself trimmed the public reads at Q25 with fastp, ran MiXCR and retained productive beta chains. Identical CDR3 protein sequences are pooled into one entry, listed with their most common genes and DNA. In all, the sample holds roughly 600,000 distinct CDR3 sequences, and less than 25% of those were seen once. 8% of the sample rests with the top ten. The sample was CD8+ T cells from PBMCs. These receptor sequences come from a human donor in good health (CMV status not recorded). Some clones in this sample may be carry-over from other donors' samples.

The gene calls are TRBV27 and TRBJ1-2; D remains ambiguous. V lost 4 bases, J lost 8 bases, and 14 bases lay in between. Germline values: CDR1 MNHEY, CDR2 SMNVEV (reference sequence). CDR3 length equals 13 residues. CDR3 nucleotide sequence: TGTGCCAGCAGTTGGGGAGAAGGAAGCGGCTACACCTTC. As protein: CASSWGEGSGYTF.

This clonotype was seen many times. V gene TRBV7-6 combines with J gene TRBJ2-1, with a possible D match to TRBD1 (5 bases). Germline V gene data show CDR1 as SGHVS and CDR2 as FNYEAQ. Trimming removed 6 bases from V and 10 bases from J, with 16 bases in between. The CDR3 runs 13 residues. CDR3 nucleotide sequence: TGTGCCAGCAGTCTAGGGGTGGCAGAAGAGCAGTTCTTC. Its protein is CASSLGVAEEQFF.

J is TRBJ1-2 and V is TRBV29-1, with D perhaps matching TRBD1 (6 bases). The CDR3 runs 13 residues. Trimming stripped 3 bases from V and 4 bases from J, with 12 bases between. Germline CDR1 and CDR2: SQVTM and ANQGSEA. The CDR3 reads CSVDPGGTYGYTF. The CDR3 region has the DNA TGCAGCGTTGATCCCGGGGGCACCTATGGCTACACCTTC.

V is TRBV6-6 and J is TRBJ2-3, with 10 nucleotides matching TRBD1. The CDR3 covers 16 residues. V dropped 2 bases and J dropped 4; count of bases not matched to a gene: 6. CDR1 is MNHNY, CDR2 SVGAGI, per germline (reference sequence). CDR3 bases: TGTGCCAGCAGTTACGGGGGACAGGGGTTCGCAGATACGCAGTATTTT. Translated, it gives CASSYGGQGFADTQYF.

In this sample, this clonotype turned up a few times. CDR3 region: CASSSRYRANTGELFF. The CDR3 nucleotides read TGTGCCAGCAGCTCGAGGTACAGGGCGAACACCGGGGAGCTGTTTTTT. The chain couples TRBV7-9 to TRBJ2-2, with D possibly TRBD1 on 6 matching bases. Trimming left V 4 bases short and J 0 bases short, with 12 bases between. The germline V gene encodes CDR1 SEHNR and CDR2 FQNEAQ (reference sequence). This CDR3 region has 16 residues.

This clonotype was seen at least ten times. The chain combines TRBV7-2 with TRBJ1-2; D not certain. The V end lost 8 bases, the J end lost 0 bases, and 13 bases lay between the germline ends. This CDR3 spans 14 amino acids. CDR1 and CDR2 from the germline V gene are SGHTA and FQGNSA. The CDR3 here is CASDVGLPNYGYTF. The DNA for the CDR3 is TGTGCCAGCGATGTAGGCCTACCTAACTATGGCTACACCTTC.

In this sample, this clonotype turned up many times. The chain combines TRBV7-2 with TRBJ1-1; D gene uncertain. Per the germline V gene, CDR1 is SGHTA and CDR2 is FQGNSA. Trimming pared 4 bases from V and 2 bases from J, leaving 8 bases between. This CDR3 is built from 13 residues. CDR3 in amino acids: CASSSRLNTEAFF. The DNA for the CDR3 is TGTGCCAGCAGCTCGCGACTTAACACTGAAGCTTTCTTT.

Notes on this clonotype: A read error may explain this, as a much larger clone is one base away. DNA for the CDR3: TGTGCCAGCAGCTTACTGCAGGGAGGGACTAGTCCGCAGCCCCAGCATTTT. It translates to CASSLLQGGTSPQPQHF. The V call is TRBV7-6, the J call TRBJ1-5; the D gene is possibly TRBD1 (5 bases). V shed 2 bases and J shed 7 bases, with 21 bases lying between them. Germline-derived CDR1 and CDR2 are SGHVS and FNYEAQ. CDR3 length: 17 amino acids.

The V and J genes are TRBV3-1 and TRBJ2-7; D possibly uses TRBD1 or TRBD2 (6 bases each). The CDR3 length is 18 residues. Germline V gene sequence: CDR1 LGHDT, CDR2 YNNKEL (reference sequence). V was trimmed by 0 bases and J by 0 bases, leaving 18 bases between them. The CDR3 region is CASSQDIGGPDLSYEQYF. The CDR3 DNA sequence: TGTGCCAGCAGCCAAGATATCGGGGGCCCCGATCTCTCCTACGAGCAGTACTTC.

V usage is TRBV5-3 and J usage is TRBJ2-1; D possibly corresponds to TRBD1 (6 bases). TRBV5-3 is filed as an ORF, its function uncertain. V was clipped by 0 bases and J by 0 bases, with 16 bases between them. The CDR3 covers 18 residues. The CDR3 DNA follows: TGTGCCAGAAGCTTGGGCCCAGGGACAACCACCTCCTACAATGAGCAGTTCTTC. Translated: CARSLGPGTTTSYNEQFF.

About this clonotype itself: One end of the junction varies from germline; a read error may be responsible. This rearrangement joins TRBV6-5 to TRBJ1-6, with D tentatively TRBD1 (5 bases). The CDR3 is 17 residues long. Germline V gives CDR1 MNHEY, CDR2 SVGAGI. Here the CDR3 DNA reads TGTGCCAGCAGTTACGGGTGGGGGAGCTCCCATAATTCACCCCTCCACTTT. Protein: CASSYGWGSSHNSPLHF.

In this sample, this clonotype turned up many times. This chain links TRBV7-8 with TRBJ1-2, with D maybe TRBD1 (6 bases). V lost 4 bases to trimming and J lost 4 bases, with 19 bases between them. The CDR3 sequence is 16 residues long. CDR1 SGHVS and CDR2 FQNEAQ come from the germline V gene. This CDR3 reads CASSSSTSGHRYGYTF. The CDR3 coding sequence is TGTGCCAGCAGCTCAAGCACGTCGGGACACCGCTATGGCTACACCTTC.

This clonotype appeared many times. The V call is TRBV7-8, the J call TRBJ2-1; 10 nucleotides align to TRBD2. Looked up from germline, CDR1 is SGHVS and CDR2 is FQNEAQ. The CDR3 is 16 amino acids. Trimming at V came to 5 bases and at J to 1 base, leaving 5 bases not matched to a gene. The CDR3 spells CASSIIAGGSYNEQFF. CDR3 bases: TGTGCCAGCAGCATTATAGCGGGGGGTTCCTACAATGAGCAGTTCTTC.

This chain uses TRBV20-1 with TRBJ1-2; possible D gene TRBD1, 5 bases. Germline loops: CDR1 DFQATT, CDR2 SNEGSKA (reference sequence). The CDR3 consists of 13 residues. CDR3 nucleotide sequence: TGCAGCGCCGGGGCCGGGGGGGACTATGGCTACACCTTC. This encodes CSAGAGGDYGYTF.

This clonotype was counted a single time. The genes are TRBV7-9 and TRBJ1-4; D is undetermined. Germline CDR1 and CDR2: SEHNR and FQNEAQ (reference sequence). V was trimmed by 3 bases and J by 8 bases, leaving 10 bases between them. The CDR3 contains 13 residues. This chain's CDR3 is CASSLMEEEKLFF. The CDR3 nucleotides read TGTGCCAGCAGCTTGATGGAGGAGGAAAAACTGTTTTTT.

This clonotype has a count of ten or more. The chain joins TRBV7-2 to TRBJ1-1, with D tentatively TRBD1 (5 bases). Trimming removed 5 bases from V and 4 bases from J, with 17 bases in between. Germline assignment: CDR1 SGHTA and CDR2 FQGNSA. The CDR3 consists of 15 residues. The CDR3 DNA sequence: TGTGCCAGCAGCAAGTTGACAGCCCTTGTCACTGAAGCTTTCTTT. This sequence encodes CASSKLTALVTEAFF.

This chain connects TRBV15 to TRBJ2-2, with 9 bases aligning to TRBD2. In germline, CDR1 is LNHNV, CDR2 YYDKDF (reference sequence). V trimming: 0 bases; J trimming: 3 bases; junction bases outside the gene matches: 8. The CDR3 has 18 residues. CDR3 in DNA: TGTGCCACCAGCAGAGATAGGGGACTAGCAGGTCACACCGGGGAGCTGTTTTTT. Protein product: CATSRDRGLAGHTGELFF.